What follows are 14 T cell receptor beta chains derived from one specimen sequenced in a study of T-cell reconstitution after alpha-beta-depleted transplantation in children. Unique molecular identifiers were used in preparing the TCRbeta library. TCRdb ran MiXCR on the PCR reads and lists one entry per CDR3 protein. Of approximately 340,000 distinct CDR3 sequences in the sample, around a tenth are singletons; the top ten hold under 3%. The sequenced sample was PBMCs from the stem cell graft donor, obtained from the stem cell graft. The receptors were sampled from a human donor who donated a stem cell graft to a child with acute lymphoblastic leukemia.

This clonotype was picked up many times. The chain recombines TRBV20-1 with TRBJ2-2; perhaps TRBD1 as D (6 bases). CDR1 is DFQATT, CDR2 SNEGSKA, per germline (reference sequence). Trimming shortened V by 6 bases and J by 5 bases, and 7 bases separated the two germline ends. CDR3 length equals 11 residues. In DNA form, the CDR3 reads TGCAGTGCCGGACAGACCGGGGAGCTGTTTTTT. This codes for CSAGQTGELFF.

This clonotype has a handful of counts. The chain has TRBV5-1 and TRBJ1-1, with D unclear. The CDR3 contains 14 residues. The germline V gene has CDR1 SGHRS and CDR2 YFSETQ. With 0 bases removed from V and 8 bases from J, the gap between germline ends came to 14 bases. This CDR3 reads CASSLGSGAGEAFF. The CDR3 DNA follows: TGCGCCAGCAGCTTGGGTTCTGGAGCAGGAGAAGCTTTCTTT.

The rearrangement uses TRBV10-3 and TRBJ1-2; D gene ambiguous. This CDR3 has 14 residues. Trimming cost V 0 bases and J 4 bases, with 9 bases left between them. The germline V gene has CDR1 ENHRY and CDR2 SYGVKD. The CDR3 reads CAISESRAGYGYTF. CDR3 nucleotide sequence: TGTGCCATCAGTGAGTCTAGGGCTGGCTATGGCTACACCTTC.

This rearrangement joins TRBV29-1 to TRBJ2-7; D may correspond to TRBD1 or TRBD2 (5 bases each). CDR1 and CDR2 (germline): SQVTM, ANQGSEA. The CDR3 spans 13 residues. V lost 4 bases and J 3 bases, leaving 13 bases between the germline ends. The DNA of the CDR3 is TGCAGCGTTGTGGAGGCAGGGAGCTACGAGCAGTACTTC. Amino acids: CSVVEAGSYEQYF.

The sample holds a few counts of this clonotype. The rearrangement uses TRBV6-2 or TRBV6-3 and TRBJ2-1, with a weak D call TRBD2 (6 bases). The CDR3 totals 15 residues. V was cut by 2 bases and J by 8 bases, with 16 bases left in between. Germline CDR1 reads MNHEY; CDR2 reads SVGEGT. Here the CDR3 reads CASSYLMTSLDEQFF. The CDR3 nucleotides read TGTGCCAGCAGTTACCTAATGACTAGTCTGGATGAGCAGTTCTTC.

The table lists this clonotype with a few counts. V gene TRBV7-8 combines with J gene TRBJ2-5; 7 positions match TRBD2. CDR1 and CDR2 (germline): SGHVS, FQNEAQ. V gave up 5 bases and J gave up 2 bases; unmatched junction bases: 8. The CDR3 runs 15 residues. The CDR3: CASSDVLGGQETQYF. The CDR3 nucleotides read TGTGCCAGCAGCGACGTATTGGGGGGGCAAGAGACCCAGTACTTC.

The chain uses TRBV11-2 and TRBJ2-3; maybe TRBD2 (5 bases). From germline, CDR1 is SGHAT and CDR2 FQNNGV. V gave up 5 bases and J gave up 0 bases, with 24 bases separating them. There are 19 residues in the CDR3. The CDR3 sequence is CASSPRPGRGGASTDTQYF. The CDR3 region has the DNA TGTGCCAGCAGCCCACGCCCCGGACGAGGAGGAGCTAGCACAGATACGCAGTATTTT.

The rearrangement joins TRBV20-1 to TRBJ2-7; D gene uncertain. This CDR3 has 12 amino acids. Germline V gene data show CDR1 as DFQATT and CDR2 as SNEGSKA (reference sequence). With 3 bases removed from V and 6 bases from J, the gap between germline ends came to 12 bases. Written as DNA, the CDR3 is TGCAGTGCTAGTACCCTAGTCAGCGAGCAGTACTTC. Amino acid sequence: CSASTLVSEQYF.

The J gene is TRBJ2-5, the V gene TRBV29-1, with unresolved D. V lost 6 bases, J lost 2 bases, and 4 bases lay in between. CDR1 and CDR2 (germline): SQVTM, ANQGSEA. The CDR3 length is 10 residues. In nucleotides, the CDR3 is TGCAGCGTGATACAAGAGACCCAGTACTTC. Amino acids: CSVIQETQYF.

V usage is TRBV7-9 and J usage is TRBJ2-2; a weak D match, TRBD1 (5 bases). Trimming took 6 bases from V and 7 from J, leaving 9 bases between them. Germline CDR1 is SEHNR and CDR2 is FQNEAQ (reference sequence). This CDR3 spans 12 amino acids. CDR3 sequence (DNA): TGTGCCAGCAGTCCAGGGCACGGGGAGCTGTTTTTT. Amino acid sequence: CASSPGHGELFF.

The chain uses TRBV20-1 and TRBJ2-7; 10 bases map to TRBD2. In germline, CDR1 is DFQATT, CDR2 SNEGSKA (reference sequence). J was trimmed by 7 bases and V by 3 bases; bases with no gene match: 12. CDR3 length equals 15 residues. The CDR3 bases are TGCAGTGCTAGGGATTTCCTAGCGGGGGAGAGGGAGCAGTACTTC. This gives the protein CSARDFLAGEREQYF.

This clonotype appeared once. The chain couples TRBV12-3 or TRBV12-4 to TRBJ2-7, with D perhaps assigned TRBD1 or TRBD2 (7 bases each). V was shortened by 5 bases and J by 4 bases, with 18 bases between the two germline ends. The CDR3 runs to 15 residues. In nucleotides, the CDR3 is TGTGCCAGCAGTGGAGACAGGGAGGGGTTTTACGAGCAGTACTTC. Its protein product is CASSGDREGFYEQYF.

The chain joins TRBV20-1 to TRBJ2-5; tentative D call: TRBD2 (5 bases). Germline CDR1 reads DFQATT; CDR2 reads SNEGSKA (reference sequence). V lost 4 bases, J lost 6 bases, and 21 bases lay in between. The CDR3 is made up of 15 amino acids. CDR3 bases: TGCAGTGCTATGATATTAGCGCCGACGGTAAAGACCCAGTACTTC. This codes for CSAMILAPTVKTQYF.

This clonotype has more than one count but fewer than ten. DNA for the CDR3: TGTGCCAGCAGCTGGTCCGGGGCGAGGGGCACTGAAGCTTTCTTT. Amino acid sequence: CASSWSGARGTEAFF. The chain is built from TRBV12-3 or TRBV12-4 and TRBJ1-1, with D possibly TRBD1 on 5 matching bases. With 6 bases removed from V and 4 bases from J, the gap between germline ends came to 18 bases. The CDR3 extends over 15 amino acids.